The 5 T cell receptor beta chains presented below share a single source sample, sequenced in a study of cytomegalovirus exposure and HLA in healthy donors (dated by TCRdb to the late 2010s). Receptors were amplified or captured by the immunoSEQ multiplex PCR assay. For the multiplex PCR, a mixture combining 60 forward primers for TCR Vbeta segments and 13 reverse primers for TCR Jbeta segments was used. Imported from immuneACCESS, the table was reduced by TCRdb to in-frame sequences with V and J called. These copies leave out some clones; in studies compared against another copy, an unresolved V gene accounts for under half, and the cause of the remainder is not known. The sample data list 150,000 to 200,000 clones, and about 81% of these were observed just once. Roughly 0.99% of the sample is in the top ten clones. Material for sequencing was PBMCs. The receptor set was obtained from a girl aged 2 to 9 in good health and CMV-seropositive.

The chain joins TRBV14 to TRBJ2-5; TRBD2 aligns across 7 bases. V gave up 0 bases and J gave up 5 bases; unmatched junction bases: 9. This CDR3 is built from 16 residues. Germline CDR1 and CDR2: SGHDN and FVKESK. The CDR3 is CASSQDAGGSWETQYF. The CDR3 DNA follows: TGTGCCAGCAGCCAAGATGCCGGCGGGAGTTGGGAGACCCAGTACTTC.

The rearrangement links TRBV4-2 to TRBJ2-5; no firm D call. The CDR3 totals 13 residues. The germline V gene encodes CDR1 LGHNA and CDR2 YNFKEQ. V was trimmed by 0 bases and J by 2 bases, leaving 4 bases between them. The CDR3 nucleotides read TGTGCCAGCAGCCAAGAGCGGCAAGAGACCCAGTACTTC. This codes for CASSQERQETQYF.

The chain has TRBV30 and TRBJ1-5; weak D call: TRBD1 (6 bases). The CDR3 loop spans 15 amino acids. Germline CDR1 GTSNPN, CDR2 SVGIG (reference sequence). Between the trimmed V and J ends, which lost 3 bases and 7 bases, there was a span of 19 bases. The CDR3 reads CAWSPRDRPRQPQHF. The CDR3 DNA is TGTGCCTGGAGCCCCCGAGACAGGCCTCGACAGCCCCAGCATTTT.

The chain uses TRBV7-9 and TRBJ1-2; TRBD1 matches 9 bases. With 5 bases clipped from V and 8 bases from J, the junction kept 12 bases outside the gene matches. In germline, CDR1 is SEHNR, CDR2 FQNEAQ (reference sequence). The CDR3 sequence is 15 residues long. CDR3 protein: CASSPGQGPLVGYTF. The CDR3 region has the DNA TGTGCCAGCAGCCCGGGACAGGGCCCCCTGGTGGGCTACACCTTC.

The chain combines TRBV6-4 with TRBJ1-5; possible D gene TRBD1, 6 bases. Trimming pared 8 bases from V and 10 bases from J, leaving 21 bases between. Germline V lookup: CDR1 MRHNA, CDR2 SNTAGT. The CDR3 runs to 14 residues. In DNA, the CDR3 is TGTGCCAGCGGTTCAGGGGTGAGGGGGTACCCCCAGCATTTT. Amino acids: CASGSGVRGYPQHF.